This T cell receptor (beta chain) appears in the sequencing data of a study of regulatory T cells. Regarding the study as a whole: In CD3G-deficient patients, conventional CD4+ T cells were enriched for hydrophobic CDR3 residues at positions 6 and 7. Skewed V and J usage and few unique V-J pairs marked patient repertoires, most in Tregs.

All CD3G-deficient patients showed autoimmunity, more severe in two. Sorting split CD4+ cells into CD25-high CD127-low Tregs and CD25-low CD127-high conventional T cells. Germline V lookup: CDR1 SGHRS, CDR2 YFSETQ. The CDR3 spans 14 residues. Trimming shortened V by 2 bases and J by 0 bases, and 7 bases separated the two germline ends. Primers: 52 TRBV forward and 13 TRBJ reverse. Sequenced by immunoSEQ multiplex PCR; TCRdb stores in-frame clones only, minus some. The sample shows under 45,000 clones, roughly 90% of them seen only once. Turning to this clone: Antigen specificity is unknown.

The chain links TRBV5-1 to TRBJ2-3; the D call may be TRBD1 or TRBD2 (5 bases each). This TCR came from a person in their late teens or twenties with CD3G deficiency. Sequencing was carried out using conventional CD4+ T cells sorted from blood. The CDR3 region has the DNA TGCGCCAGCAGCTTCCGGGACAGCACAGATACGCAGTATTTT. It yields the protein CASSFRDSTDTQYF.